This T cell receptor beta chain was found in a study of blood T cell repertoires in COVID-19. Study-level information: Some COVID-19 samples were acute and others convalescent; all came from the United States, Italy and Spain.

The CDR3 is 15 amino acids. The V segment lost 5 bases and the J segment 3 bases; nucleotides outside the gene matches: 9. CDR1 SEHNR and CDR2 FQNEAQ come from the germline V gene (reference sequence). The table came from immunoSEQ multiplex PCR; TCRdb's copy has only in-frame clones and leaves some out. The profile shows 95,000 to 110,000 clones, about 93% of them singletons. The origin of this receptor is a woman aged 25 to 39 with acute or convalescent COVID-19. The sample consisted of peripheral blood. The chain couples TRBV7-9 to TRBJ1-2, with 7 bases that match TRBD1. The CDR3 is CASSARGQDYYGYTF. CDR3 nucleotide sequence: TGTGCCAGCAGCGCCAGAGGACAGGATTACTATGGCTACACCTTC.